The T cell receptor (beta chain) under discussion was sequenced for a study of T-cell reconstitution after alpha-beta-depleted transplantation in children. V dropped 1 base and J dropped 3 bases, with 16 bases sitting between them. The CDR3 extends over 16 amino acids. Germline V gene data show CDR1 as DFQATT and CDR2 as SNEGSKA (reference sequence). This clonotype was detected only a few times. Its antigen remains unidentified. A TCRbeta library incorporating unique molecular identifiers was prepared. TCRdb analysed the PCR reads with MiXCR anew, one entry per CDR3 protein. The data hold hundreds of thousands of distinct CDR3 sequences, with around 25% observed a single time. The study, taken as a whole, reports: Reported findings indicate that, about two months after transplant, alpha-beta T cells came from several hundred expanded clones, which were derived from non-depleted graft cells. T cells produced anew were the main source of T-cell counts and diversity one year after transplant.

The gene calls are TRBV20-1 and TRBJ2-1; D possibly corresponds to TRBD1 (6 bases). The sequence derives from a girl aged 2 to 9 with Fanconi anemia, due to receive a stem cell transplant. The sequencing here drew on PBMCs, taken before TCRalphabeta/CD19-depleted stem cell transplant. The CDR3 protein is CSARGPDRGSYNEQFF. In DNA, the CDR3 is TGCAGTGCTAGAGGTCCTGATAGGGGGAGCTACAATGAGCAGTTCTTC.